Below, one T cell receptor (beta chain) is given with its context. Under the authors' procedure: Reference gene primer amplification in the assay estimated nucleated cell counts. Using immunoSEQ multiplex PCR, the repertoire was profiled, and TCRdb retains in-frame clones only, with some absent. The V and J calls and clone size come from that table; D and trimming were worked out from the DNA. Counted here are roughly 190,000 clones, about 89% occurring once; the ten biggest clones make up roughly 3.4%. The junction had 6 bases not matched to a gene; V was cut back by 0 bases and J by 8 bases. The CDR3 has 15 residues. Germline loops: CDR1 SGHRS, CDR2 YFSETQ. This entry is derived from a study of blood T cell repertoires in COVID-19. Study information: Collection of acute and convalescent COVID-19 samples took place in the United States, Italy and Spain. PBMCs, B-cell-depleted T cells, or T cells were the source of the cDNA or gDNA that made up the material.

Sequencing was carried out using peripheral blood. The chain is built from TRBV5-1 and TRBJ2-1, with 9 bases aligning to TRBD2. The receptor was isolated from a man in his 70s with acute or convalescent COVID-19. The CDR3: CASSLGSSGDYEQFF. In DNA form, the CDR3 reads TGCGCCAGCAGCTTGGGTTCTAGCGGGGACTATGAGCAGTTCTTC.